These 11 T cell receptor beta chains came from one sample sequenced in a study of T cells expressing NK-cell markers. TCRdb re-called the 5' RACE reads and catalogs CDR3 proteins one per entry, DNA excluded. The sample data list about 260,000 distinct CDR3 sequences. Sequenced input: blood T cells: a sorted CD56 or NKG2C T cell subset, CD4+ or CD8+ T cells, or bulk PBMC T cells (not recorded which). These receptor sequences come from a woman aged 18 to 69 in good health.

V gene TRBV7-9 combines with J gene TRBJ2-1; the TRBD1 assignment by TCRdb is unverifiable without DNA. The CDR3 spans 14 residues. The germline gives CDR1 SEHNR, CDR2 FQNEAQ (reference sequence). The CDR3 region is CASSRDRGGNEQFF.

The J gene is TRBJ2-2, the V gene TRBV11-2; with no DNA, the TCRdb D assignment of TRBD1 cannot be verified. The CDR3 is 16 amino acids. Germline loops: CDR1 SGHAT, CDR2 FQNNGV. Here the CDR3 reads CASSSWGSANTGELFF. Looking up the rest from reference TRBV11-2 and TRBJ2-2 gives the full variable domain: EAGVAQSPRYKIIEKRQSVAFWCNPISGHATLYWYQQILGQGPKLLIQFQNNGVVDDSQLPKDRFSAERLKGVDSTLKIQPAKLEDSAVYLCASSSWGSANTGELFFGEGSRLTVL.

J is TRBJ2-1 and V is TRBV6-8; no DNA is available, so the TRBD1 call from TCRdb remains unchecked. The CDR3 contains 17 residues. From germline, CDR1 is MNHGY and CDR2 SAAAGT. The CDR3 spells CASSYHRQGQGSNEQFF.

This chain links TRBV18 with TRBJ1-1. The CDR3 sequence is 14 residues long. Per the germline V gene, CDR1 is KGHSH and CDR2 is LQKENI. CDR3 residues: CASSRQGPDTEAFF.

The rearrangement joins TRBV30 to TRBJ2-2. The germline V gene has CDR1 GTSNPN and CDR2 SVGIG (reference sequence). This CDR3 has 13 residues. The CDR3 protein is CAWSEERTGELFF.

This chain's CDR3 is CASSESGGGTDTQYF. The genes are TRBV2 and TRBJ2-3; TCRdb reports TRBD1, a call that lacks DNA to check it against. Germline CDR1 reads SNHLY; CDR2 reads FYNNEI. The CDR3 consists of 15 residues.

The chain is built from TRBV20-1 and TRBJ2-2; TCRdb names TRBD1, which stays unverified in the absence of DNA. Germline CDR1 reads DFQATT; CDR2 reads SNEGSKA (reference sequence). CDR3 size: 14 residues. The CDR3 region is CSARASRATGELFF.

V gene TRBV24-1 combines with J gene TRBJ1-2; with no DNA, the TCRdb D assignment of TRBD1 cannot be verified. CDR1 and CDR2 (germline): KGHDR, SFDVKD. CDR3 length equals 14 residues. The CDR3: CATSDRTGNYGYTF.

The chain joins TRBV9 to TRBJ1-5; TCRdb calls TRBD1, which cannot be checked without DNA. This CDR3 comprises 18 residues. Germline CDR1 is SGDLS and CDR2 is YYNGEE. The CDR3 here is CASSEGSGQGHRDQPQHF.

This sequence joins TRBV5-1 and TRBJ2-6. This CDR3 spans 17 amino acids. The germline gives CDR1 SGHRS, CDR2 YFSETQ. The CDR3 here is CASSLVQPSSGANVLTF.

The CDR3 spells CASSFGPVGTEAFF. This chain links TRBV5-1 with TRBJ1-1. This CDR3 contains 14 residues. Germline-derived CDR1 and CDR2 are SGHRS and YFSETQ. The full variable domain, with the rest looked up from reference TRBV5-1 and TRBJ1-1, is KAGVTQTPRYLIKTRGQQVTLSCSPISGHRSVSWYQQTPGQGLQFLFEYFSETQRNKGNFPGRFSGRQFSNSRSEMNVSTLELGDSALYLCASSFGPVGTEAFFGQGTRLTVV.